The clone carrying this TCR beta chain was counted between two and nine times. The method was immunoSEQ multiplex PCR; TCRdb's version includes in-frame clones alone and lacks a portion of them. Of 350,000 to 450,000 clones in the sample, around 84% were seen once. The source of the sample is a study of blood T cell repertoires in COVID-19. The V gene end was trimmed by 5 bases and the J gene end by 8 bases; junction bases not matched to a gene: 10. The CDR3 contains 17 residues. Germline lookup yields CDR1 SGHDT and CDR2 YYEEEE. The receptor was isolated from a woman between 18 and 30 years old with acute or convalescent COVID-19. The sample taken for sequencing was peripheral blood. J is TRBJ2-1 and V is TRBV5-6; 16 bases align to TRBD2. The CDR3 region has the DNA TGTGCCAGCAGATTTACGGGACTAGCGGGGGGGCCCTATGAGCAGTTCTTC. Its translation is CASRFTGLAGGPYEQFF.